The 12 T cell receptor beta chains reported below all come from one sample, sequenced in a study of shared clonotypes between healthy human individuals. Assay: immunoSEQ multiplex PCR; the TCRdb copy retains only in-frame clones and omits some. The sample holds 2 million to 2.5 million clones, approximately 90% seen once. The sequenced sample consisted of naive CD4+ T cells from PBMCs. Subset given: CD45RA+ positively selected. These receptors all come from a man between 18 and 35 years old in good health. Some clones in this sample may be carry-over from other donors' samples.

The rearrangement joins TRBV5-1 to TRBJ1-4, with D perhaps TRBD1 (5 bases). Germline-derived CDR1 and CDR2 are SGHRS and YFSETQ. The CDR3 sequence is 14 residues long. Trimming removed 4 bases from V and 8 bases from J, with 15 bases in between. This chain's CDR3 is CASSHGGGDEKLFF. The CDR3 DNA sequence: TGCGCCAGCAGCCACGGTGGGGGGGACGAAAAACTGTTTTTT.

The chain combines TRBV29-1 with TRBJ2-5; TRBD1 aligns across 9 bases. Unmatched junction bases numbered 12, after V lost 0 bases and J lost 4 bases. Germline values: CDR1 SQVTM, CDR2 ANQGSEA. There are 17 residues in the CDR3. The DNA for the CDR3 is TGCAGCGTTGAAGATCTGTCGGACAGGGGCCCCGGAGAGACCCAGTACTTC. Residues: CSVEDLSDRGPGETQYF.

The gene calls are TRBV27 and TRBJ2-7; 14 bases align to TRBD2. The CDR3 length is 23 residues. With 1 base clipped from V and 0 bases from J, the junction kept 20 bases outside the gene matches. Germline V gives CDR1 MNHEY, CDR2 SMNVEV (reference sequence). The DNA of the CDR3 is TGTGCCAGCAGTTTATTCTCTCTGGTAGGGACTAGCGGGAGAAGGGACCGCTCCTACGAGCAGTACTTC. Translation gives CASSLFSLVGTSGRRDRSYEQYF.

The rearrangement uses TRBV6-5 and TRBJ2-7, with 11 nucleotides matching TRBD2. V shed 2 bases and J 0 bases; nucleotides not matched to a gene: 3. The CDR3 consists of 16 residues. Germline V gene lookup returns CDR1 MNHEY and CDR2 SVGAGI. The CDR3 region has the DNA TGTGCCAGCAGTTACGGAACTAGCGGGAGCTCCTACGAGCAGTACTTC. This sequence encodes CASSYGTSGSSYEQYF.

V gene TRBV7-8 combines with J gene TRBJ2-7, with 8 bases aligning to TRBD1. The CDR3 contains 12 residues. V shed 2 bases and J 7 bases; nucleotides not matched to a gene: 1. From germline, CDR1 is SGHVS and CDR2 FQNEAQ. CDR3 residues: CASSLRQGEQYF. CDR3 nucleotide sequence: TGTGCCAGCAGCTTAAGACAGGGGGAGCAGTACTTC.

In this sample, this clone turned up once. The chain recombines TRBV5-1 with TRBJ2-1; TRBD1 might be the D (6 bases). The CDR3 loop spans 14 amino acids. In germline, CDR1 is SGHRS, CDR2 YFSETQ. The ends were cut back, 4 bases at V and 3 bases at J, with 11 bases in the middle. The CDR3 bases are TGCGCCAGCAGCGGGGGCGGATACTACAATGAGCAGTTCTTC. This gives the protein CASSGGGYYNEQFF.

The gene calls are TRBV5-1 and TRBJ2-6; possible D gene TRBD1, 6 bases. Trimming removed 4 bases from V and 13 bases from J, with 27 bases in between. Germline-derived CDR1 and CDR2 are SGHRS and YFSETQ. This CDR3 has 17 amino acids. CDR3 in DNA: TGCGCCAGCAGCCCTGGGAAGACGGGACACCCCACGGAGGTCCTGACTTTC. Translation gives CASSPGKTGHPTEVLTF.

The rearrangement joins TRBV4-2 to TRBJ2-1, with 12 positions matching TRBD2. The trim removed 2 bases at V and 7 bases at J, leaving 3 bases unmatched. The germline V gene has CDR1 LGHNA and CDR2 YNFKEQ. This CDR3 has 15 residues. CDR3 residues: CASSQTSGRRNEQFF. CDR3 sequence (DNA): TGTGCCAGCAGCCAAACTAGCGGGAGGCGGAATGAGCAGTTCTTC.

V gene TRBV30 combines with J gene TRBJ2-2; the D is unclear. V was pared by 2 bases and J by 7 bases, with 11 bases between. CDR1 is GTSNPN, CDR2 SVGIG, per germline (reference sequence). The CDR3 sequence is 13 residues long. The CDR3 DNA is TGTGCCTGGAGTCAGTCGAGTGACGGGGAGCTGTTTTTT. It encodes CAWSQSSDGELFF.

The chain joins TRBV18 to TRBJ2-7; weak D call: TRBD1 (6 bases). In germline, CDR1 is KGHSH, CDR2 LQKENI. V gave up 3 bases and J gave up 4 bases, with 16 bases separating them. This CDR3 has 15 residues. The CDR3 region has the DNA TGTGCCAGCTCACCTTACCTGACAGGAGATTACGAGCAGTACTTC. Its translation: CASSPYLTGDYEQYF. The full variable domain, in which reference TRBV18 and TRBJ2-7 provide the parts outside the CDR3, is NAGVMQNPRHLVRRRGQEARLRCSPMKGHSHVYWYRQLPEEGLKFMVYLQKENIIDESGMPKERFSAEFPKEGPSILRIQQVVRGDSAAYFCASSPYLTGDYEQYFGPGTRLTVT.

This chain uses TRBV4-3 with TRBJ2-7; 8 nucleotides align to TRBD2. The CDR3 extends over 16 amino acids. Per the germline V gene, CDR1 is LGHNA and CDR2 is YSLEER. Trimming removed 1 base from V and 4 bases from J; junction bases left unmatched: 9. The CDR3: CASSQVAGTSFYEQYF. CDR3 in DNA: TGCGCCAGCAGCCAAGTAGCTGGGACTAGTTTTTACGAGCAGTACTTC.

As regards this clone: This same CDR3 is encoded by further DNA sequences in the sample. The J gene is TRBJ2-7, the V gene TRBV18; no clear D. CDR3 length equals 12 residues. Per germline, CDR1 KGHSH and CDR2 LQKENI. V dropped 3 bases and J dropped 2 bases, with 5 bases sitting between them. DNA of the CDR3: TGTGCCAGCTCACCGACCGCCTACGAGCAGTACTTC. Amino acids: CASSPTAYEQYF.